The 32 T cell receptor beta chains in this list originate from one sample, sequenced in a study of OX40 agonist ivuxolimab in advanced cancers. Repertoires were generated with immunoSEQ multiplex PCR, while TCRdb's copy carries only in-frame clones and drops some. Of more than 45,000 clones listed, 94% are singletons. The starting material was CD4+ or CD8+ T cells sorted from blood, obtained in a trial of the OX40 agonist ivuxolimab. These receptors all come from an adult with an advanced solid tumor such as melanoma, head and neck, liver or kidney cancer.

This CDR3 is CASSLWTDGNQPQHF. CDR3 DNA sequence: TGTGCCAGCAGTTTATGGACGGATGGCAATCAGCCCCAGCATTTT. This rearrangement joins TRBV28 to TRBJ1-5; D unresolved. Germline assignment: CDR1 MDHEN and CDR2 SYDVKM. This CDR3 has 15 amino acids. V lost 0 bases and J lost 2, with 8 bases in between.

The chain couples TRBV6-6 to TRBJ2-7; weak D call: TRBD2 (6 bases). The germline V gene encodes CDR1 MNHNY and CDR2 SVGAGI (reference sequence). The CDR3 sequence is 14 residues long. The V end lost 5 bases, the J end lost 1 base, and 12 bases lay between the germline ends. CDR3 loop: CASSGDSLSYEQYF. DNA for the CDR3: TGTGCCAGCAGTGGGGACTCCTTGTCCTACGAGCAGTACTTC.

The chain employs TRBV6-1 and TRBJ2-7; D perhaps matches TRBD2 (5 bases). Trimming removed 1 base at V and 3 bases at J, with 16 bases between. The V gene's germline CDR1 is MNHNS and CDR2 SASEGT. The CDR3 extends over 16 amino acids. CDR3: CASSEEGREEGYEQYF. In DNA, the CDR3 is TGTGCCAGCAGTGAAGAGGGCCGCGAAGAGGGCTACGAGCAGTACTTC.

This chain connects TRBV6-1 to TRBJ2-7; tentatively, D is TRBD2 (6 bases). The CDR3 runs to 13 residues. The V end was cut by 6 bases, the J end by 3 bases, with 12 bases between. Germline-derived CDR1 and CDR2 are MNHNS and SASEGT. The CDR3 region has the DNA TGTGCCAGCAGGAAGACTAGTTACTACGAGCAGTACTTC. It is translated as CASRKTSYYEQYF.

The V and J genes are TRBV4-1 and TRBJ2-1; D is undetermined. Germline loops: CDR1 MGHRA, CDR2 YSYEKL. There are 16 residues in the CDR3. V was shortened by 4 bases and J by 2 bases, with 15 bases between the two germline ends. The CDR3 DNA sequence: TGCGCCAGCAGCCTGGTCGGTGTGGTACCCTACAATGAGCAGTTCTTC. It translates to CASSLVGVVPYNEQFF.

The chain employs TRBV7-2 and TRBJ2-7; D unresolved. The length of the CDR3 is 14 residues. The ends were cut back, 6 bases at V and 2 bases at J, with 14 bases in the middle. Germline V gene lookup returns CDR1 SGHTA and CDR2 FQGNSA. CDR3 bases: TGTGCCAGCAGTTTTTACGGGCCGCCCTACGAGCAGTACTTC. Its translation: CASSFYGPPYEQYF.

V usage is TRBV19 and J usage is TRBJ2-5; D assignment may be TRBD1 or TRBD2 (5 bases each). The CDR3 length is 14 residues. The germline gives CDR1 LNHDA, CDR2 SQIVND (reference sequence). With 3 bases removed from V and 4 bases from J, the gap between germline ends came to 12 bases. The CDR3 DNA is TGTGCCAGTAGTATCGGTCCTGGGGGAGAGACCCAGTACTTC. Translating gives CASSIGPGGETQYF.

This chain uses TRBV10-3 with TRBJ2-1, with D perhaps assigned TRBD1 or TRBD2 (6 bases each). The CDR3 has 15 amino acids. Germline V CDR1 and CDR2: ENHRY, SYGVKD. The V gene lost 4 bases and the J gene lost 3 bases, with 13 bases spanning the gap. The CDR3 sequence: CAISGGGTNYNEQFF. The DNA for the CDR3 is TGTGCCATCAGTGGCGGCGGGACAAACTACAATGAGCAGTTCTTC.

This rearrangement joins TRBV7-3 to TRBJ2-1, with 10 bases fitting TRBD2. The CDR3 length is 17 residues. The trim removed 2 bases at V and 3 bases at J, leaving 7 bases unmatched. The V gene's germline CDR1 is SGHTA and CDR2 FQGTGA. The CDR3 loop reads CASSLPTGTSDYNEQFF. The CDR3 coding sequence is TGTGCCAGCAGCTTACCCACCGGGACTAGCGACTACAATGAGCAGTTCTTC.

The chain is built from TRBV7-2 and TRBJ2-3; D not certain. V was clipped by 4 bases and J by 2 bases, with 10 bases between them. This CDR3 is 14 amino acids long. Germline CDR1 is SGHTA and CDR2 is FQGNSA. CDR3 sequence (DNA): TGTGCCAGCAGCTCTCTGTGGGACACAGATACGCAGTATTTT. Encoded protein: CASSSLWDTDTQYF. Supplemented by reference TRBV7-2 and TRBJ2-3, the full variable domain reads GAGVSQSPSNKVTEKGKDVELRCDPISGHTALYWYRQSLGQGLEFLIYFQGNSAPDKSGLPSDRFSAERTGGSVSTLTIQRTQQEDSAVYLCASSSLWDTDTQYFGPGTRLTVL.

V is TRBV6-7 and J is TRBJ1-5, with D tentatively TRBD1 (5 bases). TRBV6-7 qualifies as an ORF whose function is uncertain. The CDR3 extends over 14 amino acids. The ends were cut back, 8 bases at V and 0 bases at J, with 11 bases in the middle. This CDR3 reads CASGDVNSNQPQHF. CDR3 DNA: TGTGCCAGCGGGGACGTAAATAGCAATCAGCCCCAGCATTTT.

The V call is TRBV27, the J call TRBJ2-6; no clear D. Germline V gene lookup returns CDR1 MNHEY and CDR2 SMNVEV (reference sequence). The ends were cut back, 3 bases at V and 0 bases at J, with 12 bases in the middle. The CDR3 covers 17 residues. The CDR3 loop reads CASSLSVPNSGANVLTF. The CDR3 DNA reads TGTGCCAGCAGTTTGTCGGTACCCAACTCTGGGGCCAACGTCCTGACTTTC.

This chain joins TRBV7-8 and TRBJ2-1; D not certain. Trimming cost V 5 bases and J 0 bases, with 5 bases left between them. This CDR3 has 13 amino acids. Per germline, CDR1 SGHVS and CDR2 FQNEAQ. The chain's CDR3 is CASSASSYNEQFF. In DNA, the CDR3 is TGTGCCAGCAGCGCCAGCTCCTACAATGAGCAGTTCTTC.

V usage is TRBV30 and J usage is TRBJ2-7, with D uncertain. The CDR3 covers 11 residues. Germline CDR1 is GTSNPN and CDR2 is SVGIG (reference sequence). Trimming shortened V by 0 bases and J by 7 bases, and 7 bases separated the two germline ends. CDR3 nucleotide sequence: TGTGCCTGGAGTGTACTGGGGGAGCAGTACTTC. Translated, it gives CAWSVLGEQYF.

The rearrangement joins TRBV28 to TRBJ1-4, with 7 bases aligning to TRBD1. CDR1 is MDHEN, CDR2 SYDVKM, per germline. Germline trimming cut 4 bases from V and 6 bases from J; bases unmatched to any gene: 5. The CDR3 runs 14 residues. In DNA, the CDR3 is TGTGCCAGCAGTTGGCCCGGGACAGATGAAAAACTGTTTTTT. It encodes CASSWPGTDEKLFF.

Of note for this clone: Mismatch with germline at one junction end may stem from a read error. The V gene is TRBV29-1, the J gene TRBJ2-7; possibly TRBD2 for D (5 bases). CDR1 SQVTM and CDR2 ANQGSEA come from the germline V gene. The CDR3 runs to 12 residues. In nucleotides, the CDR3 is TGCAGCGTCGAAGAGGGAAGGAACGAGCAGTACTTC. Translated: CSVEEGRNEQYF.

The chain combines TRBV27 with TRBJ2-1; D perhaps matches TRBD2 (5 bases). The CDR3 sequence is 17 residues long. V shed 3 bases and J shed 0 bases, with 15 bases lying between them. Germline V gives CDR1 MNHEY, CDR2 SMNVEV (reference sequence). CDR3: CASSLGWGDYSYNEQFF. CDR3 DNA sequence: TGTGCCAGCAGTTTGGGGTGGGGAGACTACTCCTACAATGAGCAGTTCTTC.

V gene TRBV27 combines with J gene TRBJ1-1; 8 bases align to TRBD1. Germline CDR1 MNHEY, CDR2 SMNVEV (reference sequence). The ends lost 4 bases at V and 5 bases at J; junction bases unmatched: 6. This CDR3 is built from 14 residues. DNA for the CDR3: TGTGCCAGCAGTTCCGGACAGGGAGTGACTGAAGCTTTCTTT. Encoded protein: CASSSGQGVTEAFF.

The chain is built from TRBV4-1 and TRBJ1-6; TRBD1 agrees at 8 bases. Germline assignment: CDR1 MGHRA and CDR2 YSYEKL. The CDR3 sequence is 15 residues long. V shed 1 base and J 8 bases; nucleotides not matched to a gene: 4. Written as DNA, the CDR3 is TGCGCCAGCAGCCAAGCCAGGGGGCAAGATTCACCCCTCCACTTT. Encoded protein: CASSQARGQDSPLHF.

This clone was detected only a few times. The rearrangement uses TRBV7-9 and TRBJ1-1; D may be TRBD1 (5 bases). The germline V gene has CDR1 SEHNR and CDR2 FQNEAQ (reference sequence). V lost 5 bases, J lost 6 bases, and 25 bases lay in between. The CDR3 is made up of 17 amino acids. Here the CDR3 DNA reads TGTGCCAGCAGCCCCAAAACGGGGGTGGGACCTGTGGCTGAAGCTTTCTTT. This encodes CASSPKTGVGPVAEAFF.

This chain links TRBV7-9 with TRBJ2-3, with 13 bases that match TRBD2. The germline gives CDR1 SEHNR, CDR2 FQNEAQ (reference sequence). The V and J ends lost 4 bases and 5 bases, in that order; junction bases with no gene match: 6. CDR3 length equals 16 residues. As DNA, the CDR3 is TGTGCCAGCAGCTCGGGACTAGCGGGGAGGGGAGATACGCAGTATTTT. Its protein product is CASSSGLAGRGDTQYF.

CDR3: CASSLVGAGALTDTQYF. CDR3 DNA sequence: TGTGCCAGCAGCTTGGTTGGGGCAGGGGCGCTGACAGATACGCAGTATTTT. V usage is TRBV5-5 and J usage is TRBJ2-3; TRBD1 might be the D (6 bases). In germline, CDR1 is SGHKS, CDR2 YYEKEE (reference sequence). The CDR3 runs to 17 residues. V was clipped by 0 bases and J by 3 bases, with 17 bases between them.

This clone was recorded once. V usage is TRBV28 and J usage is TRBJ2-5, with 8 bases matching TRBD2. This CDR3 comprises 16 residues. V lost 6 bases and J lost 1; bases outside the gene matches: 10. Per germline, CDR1 MDHEN and CDR2 SYDVKM. CDR3 nucleotide sequence: TGTGCCAGCAGCCACCCGAGTAGCGGGACCCAAGAGACCCAGTACTTC. Translation gives CASSHPSSGTQETQYF.

The gene calls are TRBV9 and TRBJ2-3, with D hard to call. Germline V gene data show CDR1 as SGDLS and CDR2 as YYNGEE. CDR3 length equals 14 residues. V lost 0 bases to trimming and J lost 3 bases, with 8 bases between them. CDR3 residues: CASSVESVTDTQYF. CDR3 DNA: TGTGCCAGCAGCGTAGAAAGTGTAACAGATACGCAGTATTTT. The full variable domain, with the rest looked up from reference TRBV9 and TRBJ2-3, is DSGVTQTPKHLITATGQRVTLRCSPRSGDLSVYWYQQSLDQGLQFLIQYYNGEERAKGNILERFSAQQFPDLHSELNLSSLELGDSALYFCASSVESVTDTQYFGPGTRLTVL.

The V and J genes are TRBV5-1 and TRBJ2-7; a weak D match, TRBD2 (6 bases). CDR1 is SGHRS and CDR2 is YFSETQ in the germline V gene. V was pared by 7 bases and J by 6 bases, with 23 bases between. The CDR3 runs 15 residues. Written as DNA, the CDR3 is TGCGCCAGCGGAGAGGGACTCGATGGACTCTCCGAGCAGTACTTC. It codes for CASGEGLDGLSEQYF.

The rearrangement joins TRBV28 to TRBJ2-5; 10 nucleotides match TRBD2. CDR1 and CDR2 (germline): MDHEN, SYDVKM. V dropped 7 bases and J dropped 3; count of bases not matched to a gene: 11. This CDR3 region has 16 residues. In nucleotides, the CDR3 is TGTGCCAGCAACCAGGGAGGACTAGCGGAGAAAGAGACCCAGTACTTC. Encoded protein: CASNQGGLAEKETQYF.

The rearrangement links TRBV28 to TRBJ1-1, with D unresolved. Trimming removed 2 bases from V and 5 bases from J, with 15 bases in between. The CDR3 is 15 amino acids. The germline V gene encodes CDR1 MDHEN and CDR2 SYDVKM. The CDR3: CASSLRTLTGTEAFF. The CDR3 DNA sequence: TGTGCCAGCAGTTTAAGAACCCTGACGGGGACTGAAGCTTTCTTT. The full variable domain, in which reference TRBV28 and TRBJ1-1 provide the parts outside the CDR3, is DVKVTQSSRYLVKRTGEKVFLECVQDMDHENMFWYRQDPGLGLRLIYFSYDVKMKEKGDIPEGYSVSREKKERFSLILESASTNQTSMYLCASSLRTLTGTEAFFGQGTRLTVV.

The rearrangement joins TRBV10-1 to TRBJ2-1; D not resolved. The CDR3 is 13 amino acids. Germline V gene sequence: CDR1 WNHNN, CDR2 SYGVQD (reference sequence). V was shortened by 6 bases and J by 0 bases, with 6 bases between the two germline ends. The DNA for the CDR3 is TGCGCCAGCAGCGAGAGCTCCTACAATGAGCAGTTCTTC. This codes for CASSESSYNEQFF.

The count of this clone is one. V usage is TRBV5-1 and J usage is TRBJ2-7; unclear D gene. Germline lookup yields CDR1 SGHRS and CDR2 YFSETQ. The CDR3 extends over 15 amino acids. V dropped 0 bases and J dropped 3 bases, with 13 bases sitting between them. The CDR3 bases are TGCGCCAGCAGCTTGGGCGGAATAGGTGACTACGAGCAGTACTTC. Protein sequence: CASSLGGIGDYEQYF.

CDR3 nucleotide sequence: TGTGCCAGCAGTACTGACCGCATCGAAACCGGGACTAGAACCTACGAGCAGTACTTC. Its protein product is CASSTDRIETGTRTYEQYF. The V and J genes are TRBV27 and TRBJ2-7; 8 nucleotides line up with TRBD2. This CDR3 spans 19 amino acids. Germline V lookup: CDR1 MNHEY, CDR2 SMNVEV (reference sequence). Trimming cost V 5 bases and J 2 bases; bases outside gene matches: 20.

The genes are TRBV5-4 and TRBJ2-1; D possibly corresponds to TRBD2 (5 bases). V lost 4 bases and J 8 bases, leaving 10 bases between the germline ends. From germline, CDR1 is SGHNT and CDR2 YYREEE (reference sequence). CDR3 size: 12 residues. The CDR3 protein is CASSTDFDEQFF. CDR3 nucleotides: TGTGCCAGCAGCACGGACTTCGATGAGCAGTTCTTC.

V gene TRBV27 combines with J gene TRBJ2-1; either TRBD1 or TRBD2 may fit D (5 bases each). This CDR3 is built from 13 residues. Germline CDR1 is MNHEY and CDR2 is SMNVEV (reference sequence). Trimming removed 3 bases at V and 9 bases at J, with 12 bases between. DNA of the CDR3: TGTGCCAGCAGTTTTGGCGTTGGGGGTGAGCAGTTCTTC. It codes for CASSFGVGGEQFF.